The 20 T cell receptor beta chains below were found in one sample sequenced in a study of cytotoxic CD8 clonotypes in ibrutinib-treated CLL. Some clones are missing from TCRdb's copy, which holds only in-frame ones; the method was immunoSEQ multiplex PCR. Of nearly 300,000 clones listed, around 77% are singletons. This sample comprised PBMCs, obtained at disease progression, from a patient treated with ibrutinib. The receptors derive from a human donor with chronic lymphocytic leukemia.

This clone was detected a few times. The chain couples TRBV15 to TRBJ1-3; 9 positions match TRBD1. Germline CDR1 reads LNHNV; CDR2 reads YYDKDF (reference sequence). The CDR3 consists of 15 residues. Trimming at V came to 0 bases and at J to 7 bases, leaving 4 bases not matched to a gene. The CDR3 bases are TGTGCCACCAGCAGAGACCCCGGACAGGGGAACACCATATATTTT. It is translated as CATSRDPGQGNTIYF.

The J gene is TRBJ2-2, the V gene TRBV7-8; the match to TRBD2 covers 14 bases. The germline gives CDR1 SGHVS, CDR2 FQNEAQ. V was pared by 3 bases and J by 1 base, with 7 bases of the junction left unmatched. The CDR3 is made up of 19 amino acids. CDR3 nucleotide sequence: TGTGCCAGCAGCTTGTCCCGGACTAGCGGGAGGTGGAACACCGGGGAGCTGTTTTTT. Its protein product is CASSLSRTSGRWNTGELFF.

The CDR3 DNA follows: TGCGCCAGCAGTCCACAAAGACAGGGCCACGAGCAGTACTTC. Protein sequence: CASSPQRQGHEQYF. The chain employs TRBV10-1 and TRBJ2-7; TRBD1 matches at 7 bases. Germline V lookup: CDR1 WNHNN, CDR2 SYGVQD (reference sequence). Trimming took 5 bases from V and 5 from J; bases not matched to a gene: 9. The CDR3 spans 14 residues.

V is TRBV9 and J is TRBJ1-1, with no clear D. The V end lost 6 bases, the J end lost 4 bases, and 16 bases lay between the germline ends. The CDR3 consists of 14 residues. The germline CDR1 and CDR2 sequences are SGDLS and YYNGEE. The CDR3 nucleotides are TGTGCCAGCAACGCAGGCGACCCCGCCACTGAAGCTTTCTTT. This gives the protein CASNAGDPATEAFF.

The CDR3 DNA reads as TGCGCCAGCAGCTTGGCGGTAGGGATTAGGTCCGAAAAACTGTTTTTT. Its protein is CASSLAVGIRSEKLFF. The chain links TRBV5-1 to TRBJ1-4; D gene ambiguous. Germline-derived CDR1 and CDR2 are SGHRS and YFSETQ. V lost 0 bases, J lost 8 bases, and 17 bases lay in between. The CDR3 is 16 amino acids. The full variable domain, completed using reference TRBV5-1 and TRBJ1-4, is KAGVTQTPRYLIKTRGQQVTLSCSPISGHRSVSWYQQTPGQGLQFLFEYFSETQRNKGNFPGRFSGRQFSNSRSEMNVSTLELGDSALYLCASSLAVGIRSEKLFFGSGTQLSVL.

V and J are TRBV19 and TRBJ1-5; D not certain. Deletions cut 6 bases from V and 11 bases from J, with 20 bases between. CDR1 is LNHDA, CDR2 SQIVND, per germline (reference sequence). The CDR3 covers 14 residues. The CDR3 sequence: CASSDPPTDEAQHF. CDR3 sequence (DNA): TGTGCCAGTAGCGATCCCCCCACGGACGAGGCCCAGCATTTT.

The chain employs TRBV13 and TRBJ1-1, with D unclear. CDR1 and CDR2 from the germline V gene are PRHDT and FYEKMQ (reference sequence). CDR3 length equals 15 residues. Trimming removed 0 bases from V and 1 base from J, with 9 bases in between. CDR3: CASSLGGPGNTEAFF. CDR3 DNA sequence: TGTGCCAGCAGCTTAGGGGGCCCGGGGAACACTGAAGCTTTCTTT.

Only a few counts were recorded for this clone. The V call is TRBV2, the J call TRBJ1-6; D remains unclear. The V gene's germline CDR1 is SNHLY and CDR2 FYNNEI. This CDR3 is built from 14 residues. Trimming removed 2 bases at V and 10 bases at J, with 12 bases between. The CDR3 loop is CASSEWGFLSPLHF. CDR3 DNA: TGTGCCAGCAGTGAATGGGGTTTCCTCTCACCCCTCCACTTT.

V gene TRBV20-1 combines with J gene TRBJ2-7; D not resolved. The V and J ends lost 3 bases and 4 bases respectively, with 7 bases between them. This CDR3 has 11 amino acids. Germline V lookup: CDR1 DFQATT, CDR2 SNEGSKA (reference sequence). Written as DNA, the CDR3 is TGCAGTGCTAGTTTCCGTTACGAGCAGTACTTC. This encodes CSASFRYEQYF.

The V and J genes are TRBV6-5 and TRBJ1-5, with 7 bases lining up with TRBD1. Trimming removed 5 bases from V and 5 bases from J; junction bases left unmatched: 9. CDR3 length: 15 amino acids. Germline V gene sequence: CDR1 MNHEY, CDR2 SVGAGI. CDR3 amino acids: CASSLRDREYQPQHF. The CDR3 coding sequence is TGTGCCAGCAGTCTCCGCGACAGGGAGTATCAGCCCCAGCATTTT.

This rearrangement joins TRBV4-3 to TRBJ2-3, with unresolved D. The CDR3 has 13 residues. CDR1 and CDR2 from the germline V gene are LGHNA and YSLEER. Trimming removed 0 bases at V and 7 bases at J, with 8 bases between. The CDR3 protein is CASSQEGYNTQYF. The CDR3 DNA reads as TGCGCCAGCAGCCAAGAAGGGTACAATACGCAGTATTTT.

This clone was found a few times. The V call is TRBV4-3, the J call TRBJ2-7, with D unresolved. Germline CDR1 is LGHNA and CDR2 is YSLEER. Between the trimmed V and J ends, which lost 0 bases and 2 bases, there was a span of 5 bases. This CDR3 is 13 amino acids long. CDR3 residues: CASSQDLPYEQYF. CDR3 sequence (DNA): TGCGCCAGCAGCCAAGATCTCCCCTACGAGCAGTACTTC.

CDR3 protein: CASSLVAGANEKLFF. CDR3 sequence (DNA): TGCGCCAGCAGCTTGGTGGCAGGAGCTAATGAAAAACTGTTTTTT. V gene TRBV5-1 combines with J gene TRBJ1-4, with D uncertain. Trimming shortened V by 0 bases and J by 3 bases, and 9 bases separated the two germline ends. CDR1 and CDR2 from the germline V gene are SGHRS and YFSETQ. This CDR3 has 15 amino acids.

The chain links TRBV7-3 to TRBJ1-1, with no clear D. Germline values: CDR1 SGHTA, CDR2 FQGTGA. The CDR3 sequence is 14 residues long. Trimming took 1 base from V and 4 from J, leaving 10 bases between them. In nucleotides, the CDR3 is TGTGCCAGCAGCTTAAGTGGCAGAGCCACTGAAGCTTTCTTT. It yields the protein CASSLSGRATEAFF.

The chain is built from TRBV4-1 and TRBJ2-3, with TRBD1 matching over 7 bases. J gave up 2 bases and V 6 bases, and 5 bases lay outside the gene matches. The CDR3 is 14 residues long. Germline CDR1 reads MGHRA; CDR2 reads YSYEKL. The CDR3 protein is CASRPGQVTDTQYF. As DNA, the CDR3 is TGCGCCAGCAGACCTGGACAGGTCACAGATACGCAGTATTTT.

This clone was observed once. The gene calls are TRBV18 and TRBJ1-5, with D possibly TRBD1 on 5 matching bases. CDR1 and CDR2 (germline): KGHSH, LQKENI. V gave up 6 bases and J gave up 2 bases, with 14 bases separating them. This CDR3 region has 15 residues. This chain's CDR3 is CASSQAAGGNQPQHF. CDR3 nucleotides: TGTGCCAGCTCTCAAGCGGCGGGGGGCAATCAGCCCCAGCATTTT.

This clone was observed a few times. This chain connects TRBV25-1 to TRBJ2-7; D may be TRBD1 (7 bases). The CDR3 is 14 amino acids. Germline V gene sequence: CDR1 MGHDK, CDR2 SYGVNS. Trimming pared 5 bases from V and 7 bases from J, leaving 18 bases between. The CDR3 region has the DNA TGTGCCAGCAGTAAGAGAGGAGGGACAGATGAGCAGTACTTC. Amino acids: CASSKRGGTDEQYF.

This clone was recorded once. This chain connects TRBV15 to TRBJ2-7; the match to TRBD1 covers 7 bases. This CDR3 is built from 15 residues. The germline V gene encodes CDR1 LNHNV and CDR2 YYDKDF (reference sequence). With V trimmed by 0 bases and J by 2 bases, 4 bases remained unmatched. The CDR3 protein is CATSRDPRGTYEQYF. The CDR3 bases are TGTGCCACCAGCAGAGATCCCAGGGGGACCTACGAGCAGTACTTC.

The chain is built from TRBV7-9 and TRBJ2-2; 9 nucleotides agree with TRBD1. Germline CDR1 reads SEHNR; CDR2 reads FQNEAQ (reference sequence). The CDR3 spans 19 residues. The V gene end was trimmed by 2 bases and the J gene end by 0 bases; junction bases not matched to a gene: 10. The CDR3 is CASSLMGQGGNANTGELFF. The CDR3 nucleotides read TGTGCCAGCAGCTTAATGGGACAGGGAGGAAACGCGAACACCGGGGAGCTGTTTTTT.

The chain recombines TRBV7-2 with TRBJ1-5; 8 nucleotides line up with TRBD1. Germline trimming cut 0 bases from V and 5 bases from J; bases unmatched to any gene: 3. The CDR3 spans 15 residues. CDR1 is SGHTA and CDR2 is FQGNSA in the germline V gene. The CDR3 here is CASSLAQGVHQPQHF. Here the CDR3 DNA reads TGTGCCAGCAGCTTAGCACAGGGGGTACATCAGCCCCAGCATTTT.